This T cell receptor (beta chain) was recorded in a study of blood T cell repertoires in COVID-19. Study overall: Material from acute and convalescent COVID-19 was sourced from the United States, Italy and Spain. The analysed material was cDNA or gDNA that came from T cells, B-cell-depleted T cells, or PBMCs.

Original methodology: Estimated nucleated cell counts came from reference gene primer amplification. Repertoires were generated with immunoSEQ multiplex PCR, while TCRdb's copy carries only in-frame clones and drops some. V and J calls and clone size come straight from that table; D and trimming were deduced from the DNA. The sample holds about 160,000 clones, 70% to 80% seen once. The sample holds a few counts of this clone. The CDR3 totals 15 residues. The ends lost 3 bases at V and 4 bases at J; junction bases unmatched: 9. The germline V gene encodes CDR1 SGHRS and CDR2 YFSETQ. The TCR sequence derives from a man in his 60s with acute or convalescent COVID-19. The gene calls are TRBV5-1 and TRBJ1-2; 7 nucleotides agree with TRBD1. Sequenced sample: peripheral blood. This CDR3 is CASSYGTETTYGYTF. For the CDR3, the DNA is TGCGCCAGCAGCTACGGGACAGAGACAACCTATGGCTACACCTTC.